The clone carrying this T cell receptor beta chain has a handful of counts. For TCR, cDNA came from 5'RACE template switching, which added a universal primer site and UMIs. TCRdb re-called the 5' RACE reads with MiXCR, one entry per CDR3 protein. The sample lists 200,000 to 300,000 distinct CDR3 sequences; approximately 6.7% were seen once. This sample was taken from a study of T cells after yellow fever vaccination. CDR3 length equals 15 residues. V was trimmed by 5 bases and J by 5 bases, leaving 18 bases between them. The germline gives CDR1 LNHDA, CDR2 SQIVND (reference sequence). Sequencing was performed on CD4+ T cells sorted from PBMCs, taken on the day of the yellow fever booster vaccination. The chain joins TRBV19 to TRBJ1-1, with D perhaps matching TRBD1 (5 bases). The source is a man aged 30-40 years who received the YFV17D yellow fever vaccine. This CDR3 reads CASSSLGGARTEAFF. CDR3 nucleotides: TGTGCCAGTAGTTCTCTCGGTGGGGCGCGGACTGAAGCTTTCTTT.